The text below deals with one T cell receptor beta chain. Its antigen is undetermined. The CDR3 length is 13 residues. Germline-derived CDR1 and CDR2 are DFQATT and SNEGSKA (reference sequence). This record belongs to a study of T cells expressing NK-cell markers. Study findings and constraints: The CD3+CD56-NKG2C+ fraction of several donors was also led by these clonotypes. Dominant NKG2C+ clonotypes in roughly six donors made up roughly 1.0-7.0% of CD8+ T cells.

No DNA is given; TCRdb re-called the 5' RACE reads and lists each CDR3 protein once. The sample data list about 550,000 distinct CDR3 sequences. The sample was blood T cells: a sorted CD56 or NKG2C T cell subset, CD4+ or CD8+ T cells, or bulk PBMC T cells (not recorded which). The chain employs TRBV20-1 and TRBJ2-3; TCRdb outputs TRBD1, but without DNA this stays unchecked. This TCR came from a young man in good health. The CDR3 reads CSAPKTGADTQYF.